This passage covers 20 T cell receptor beta chains from one sample sequenced in a study of blood T cell repertoires in COVID-19. The protocol was immunoSEQ multiplex PCR, while the TCRdb copy is restricted to in-frame clones and leaves out a portion. Found here are over 100,000 clones, about 86% of them singletons; the top ten hold 3% to 4%. What was sequenced was peripheral blood. These receptors all come from a woman of 80 years or more with active or convalescent COVID-19.

The chain employs TRBV5-1 and TRBJ2-7; TRBD1 matches 10 bases. Germline CDR1 and CDR2: SGHRS and YFSETQ. CDR3 size: 14 residues. The V segment lost 0 bases and the J segment 7 bases; nucleotides outside the gene matches: 4. Here the CDR3 reads CASSLGDRGLEQYF. Here the CDR3 DNA reads TGCGCCAGCAGCTTGGGTGACAGGGGGCTTGAGCAGTACTTC.

The rearrangement links TRBV6-2 or TRBV6-3 to TRBJ1-5; TRBD1 is a possible D gene (6 bases). Germline V gene sequence: CDR1 MNHEY, CDR2 SVGEGT. There are 15 residues in the CDR3. Trimming removed 6 bases at V and 0 bases at J, with 12 bases between. The CDR3 loop reads CASSDRRSSNQPQHF. Here the CDR3 DNA reads TGTGCCAGCAGCGACAGGCGTAGTAGCAATCAGCCCCAGCATTTT.

The CDR3 loop reads CASSQYRVGYTF. The CDR3 bases are TGTGCCAGCAGCCAATACAGGGTCGGCTACACCTTC. V usage is TRBV28 and J usage is TRBJ1-2; tentatively, D is TRBD1 (6 bases). The CDR3 spans 12 residues. V lost 6 bases and J lost 8, with 13 bases in between. CDR1 and CDR2 from the germline V gene are MDHEN and SYDVKM.

The chain employs TRBV24-1 and TRBJ1-3; D is unresolved. Trimming removed 5 bases from V and 4 bases from J, with 17 bases in between. The germline gives CDR1 KGHDR, CDR2 SFDVKD. There are 16 residues in the CDR3. The CDR3 region has the DNA TGTGCCACCAGTGCCGGGAAGGGCTCCCGCGGAAACACCATATATTTT. Its translation is CATSAGKGSRGNTIYF.

CDR3 protein: CASSYLTATDTQYF. CDR3 nucleotides: TGTGCCAGCAGTTACTTGACAGCCACAGATACGCAGTATTTT. The chain combines TRBV6-6 with TRBJ2-3; weak D call: TRBD1 (5 bases). Germline CDR1 is MNHNY and CDR2 is SVGAGI (reference sequence). Trimming stripped 1 base from V and 2 bases from J, with 7 bases between. The CDR3 runs 14 residues.

The J gene is TRBJ1-5, the V gene TRBV9; possibly TRBD1 for D (6 bases). With 0 bases removed from V and 5 bases from J, the gap between germline ends came to 9 bases. Germline V gene sequence: CDR1 SGDLS, CDR2 YYNGEE. This CDR3 has 14 residues. CDR3 amino acids: CASSVEGVYQPQHF. CDR3 nucleotide sequence: TGTGCCAGCAGCGTAGAGGGGGTTTATCAGCCCCAGCATTTT.

J is TRBJ1-5 and V is TRBV15; a weak D match, TRBD1 (5 bases). The length of the CDR3 is 15 residues. Germline assignment: CDR1 LNHNV and CDR2 YYDKDF (reference sequence). V dropped 0 bases and J dropped 7 bases, with 13 bases sitting between them. CDR3 nucleotides: TGTGCCACCAGCAGAGATTGGCAGGGTGGGCAGCCCCAGCATTTT. The encoded protein is CATSRDWQGGQPQHF.

This clone was recorded only once. The chain employs TRBV2 and TRBJ1-5, with D possibly TRBD1 on 6 matching bases. The ends were cut back, 8 bases at V and 0 bases at J, with 17 bases in the middle. CDR3 length: 16 amino acids. Germline CDR1 and CDR2: SNHLY and FYNNEI. Written as DNA, the CDR3 is TGTGCCAGCGACGCGTTCGGACAGCTTAGCAATCAGCCCCAGCATTTT. Its protein is CASDAFGQLSNQPQHF. The full variable domain, its missing parts supplied by reference TRBV2 and TRBJ1-5, is EPEVTQTPSHQVTQMGQEVILRCVPISNHLYFYWYRQILGQKVEFLVSFYNNEISEKSEIFDDQFSVERPDGSNFTLKIRSTKLEDSAMYFCASDAFGQLSNQPQHFGDGTRLSIL.

The chain is built from TRBV24-1 and TRBJ2-1; the match to TRBD1 covers 7 bases. CDR3 length: 12 residues. The junction had 7 bases not matched to a gene; V was cut back by 3 bases and J by 15 bases. Germline lookup yields CDR1 KGHDR and CDR2 SFDVKD. Here the CDR3 DNA reads TGTGCCACCAGTGATACGACAGGGACCAGGTTCTTC. Translation gives CATSDTTGTRFF.

The gene calls are TRBV6-5 and TRBJ1-3; no clear D. The CDR3 runs to 15 residues. The germline V gene has CDR1 MNHEY and CDR2 SVGAGI. V was pared by 2 bases and J by 2 bases, with 10 bases between. CDR3 sequence: CASSYGERPGNTIYF. The DNA for the CDR3 is TGTGCCAGCAGTTACGGGGAGCGCCCTGGAAACACCATATATTTT.

The rearrangement links TRBV7-2 to TRBJ2-7, with unresolved D. Germline loops: CDR1 SGHTA, CDR2 FQGNSA. The V end lost 1 base, the J end lost 3 bases, and 10 bases lay between the germline ends. The CDR3 totals 14 residues. CDR3 nucleotide sequence: TGTGCCAGCAGCTTAGGGAGAGCAGTCTACGAGCAGTACTTC. As protein: CASSLGRAVYEQYF.

This chain uses TRBV5-5 with TRBJ1-2; a possible D gene is TRBD1 (6 bases). The CDR3 has 16 amino acids. In germline, CDR1 is SGHKS, CDR2 YYEKEE (reference sequence). V was pared by 4 bases and J by 4 bases, with 20 bases between. The CDR3 nucleotides read TGTGCCAGCAGCAGCGGGACACCAAACCCAACCTATGGCTACACCTTC. Translation: CASSSGTPNPTYGYTF.

The V and J genes are TRBV6-2 or TRBV6-3 and TRBJ2-6; D is unresolved. V was cut by 0 bases and J by 0 bases, with 12 bases left in between. Germline CDR1 and CDR2: MNHEY and SVGEGT. This CDR3 is 18 amino acids long. The CDR3 loop is CASSYSSWSASGANVLTF. In DNA form, the CDR3 reads TGTGCCAGCAGTTACTCATCTTGGAGCGCCTCTGGGGCCAACGTCCTGACTTTC.

The CDR3 region has the DNA TGTGCCAGCAGACAACCAAATCAGCCCCAGCATTTT. Protein: CASRQPNQPQHF. The rearrangement uses TRBV28 and TRBJ1-5; the D is unclear. V lost 6 bases and J 4 bases, leaving 7 bases between the germline ends. The CDR3 spans 12 residues. The germline V gene encodes CDR1 MDHEN and CDR2 SYDVKM.

The chain recombines TRBV7-3 with TRBJ1-1, with D possibly being TRBD1 (6 bases). The CDR3 consists of 17 residues. The germline CDR1 and CDR2 sequences are SGHTA and FQGTGA. Trimming cost V 4 bases and J 0 bases, with 18 bases left between them. CDR3 loop: CASSSLPRGLMNTEAFF. The CDR3 coding sequence is TGTGCCAGCAGCTCCCTTCCCAGGGGATTGATGAACACTGAAGCTTTCTTT.

This clone was recorded a few times. The rearrangement uses TRBV5-6 and TRBJ2-1, with 9 bases lining up with TRBD2. CDR3 size: 15 residues. With 3 bases clipped from V and 7 bases from J, the junction kept 8 bases outside the gene matches. Germline V lookup: CDR1 SGHDT, CDR2 YYEEEE. The CDR3 loop reads CASSWMALAGNEQFF. The CDR3 bases are TGTGCCAGCAGCTGGATGGCGCTAGCGGGGAATGAGCAGTTCTTC.

The chain combines TRBV27 with TRBJ1-1; TRBD1 aligns across 7 bases. The length of the CDR3 is 16 residues. V gave up 5 bases and J gave up 4 bases; unmatched junction bases: 13. Germline V gene sequence: CDR1 MNHEY, CDR2 SMNVEV (reference sequence). The CDR3 DNA follows: TGTGCCAGCAGTCCCGTTCGACAGGGTCGAGGCACTGAAGCTTTCTTT. This encodes CASSPVRQGRGTEAFF.

The J gene is TRBJ1-2, the V gene TRBV18; 9 positions agree with TRBD1. The CDR3 spans 15 residues. V lost 4 bases, J lost 4 bases, and 7 bases stayed unmatched. The V gene's germline CDR1 is KGHSH and CDR2 LQKENI. CDR3: CASSQADRGSYGYTF. The CDR3 DNA is TGTGCCAGCTCACAGGCGGACAGGGGCAGCTATGGCTACACCTTC.

J is TRBJ2-5 and V is TRBV24-1, with D hard to call. CDR1 is KGHDR, CDR2 SFDVKD, per germline. With 5 bases removed from V and 5 bases from J, the gap between germline ends came to 8 bases. This CDR3 has 12 amino acids. The CDR3 reads CATSVGPETQYF. CDR3 in DNA: TGTGCCACCAGTGTTGGGCCGGAGACCCAGTACTTC.

This chain uses TRBV7-9 with TRBJ2-7; TRBD2 might be the D (6 bases). With 4 bases removed from V and 2 bases from J, the gap between germline ends came to 6 bases. CDR1 is SEHNR, CDR2 FQNEAQ, per germline (reference sequence). The CDR3 extends over 12 amino acids. The CDR3, as DNA: TGTGCCAGCAGCTCGGGAGCCTACGAGCAGTACTTC. This gives the protein CASSSGAYEQYF.